A selection of T cell receptor beta chains follows, all from one sample in a study. Via MiXCR, TCRdb re-called the RT-PCR reads, giving one row per CDR3 protein. The sample has more than 600,000 distinct CDR3 sequences; approximately 15% are singletons. The sample comprised memory CD4+ T cells from blood. These receptors came from a female donor in good health, serving as a healthy control. Each CDR3 is given with its conserved first and last residue. The D gene is left open where the match is weak. The size of a clone is reported for some rows only, either as once, few or many, or as a class for expanded clones.

abundance	d_gene	v_gene	j_gene	CDR3nt	CDR3aa
-	-	TRBV12-3/TRBV12-4	TRBJ2-7	TGTGCCAGCAGACGGATCTACGAGCAGTACTTC	CASRRIYEQYF
many	-	TRBV27	TRBJ2-1	TGTGCCAGCAGACAACAGGCAGTCTCCTACAATGAGCAGTTCTTC	CASRQQAVSYNEQFF
few	-	TRBV5-1	TRBJ2-5	TGCGCCAGCAGCTTGGGACAGAGCTCACAAGAGACCCAGTACTTC	CASSLGQSSQETQYF
-	-	TRBV20-1	TRBJ2-5	TGCAGTGCTATCGTTGGAGAGACCCAGTACTTC	CSAIVGETQYF
many	-	TRBV7-3	TRBJ1-1	TGTGCCAGCAGCTTGAAGGCGAGGGCTGAAGCTTTCTTT	CASSLKARAEAFF
-	TRBD1	TRBV12-3/TRBV12-4	TRBJ2-4	TGTGCCAGCACCCAGGGGGATACCATAGCCAAAAACATTCAGTACTTC	CASTQGDTIAKNIQYF
many	-	TRBV12-3/TRBV12-4	TRBJ1-1	TGTGCCAGCAGCCCACTCGCGTCGGGGGCTGTCACTGAAGCTTTCTTT	CASSPLASGAVTEAFF
many	-	TRBV15	TRBJ2-1	TGTGCCACCCGCCGTGCAGTTTCCTACAATGAGCAGTTCTTC	CATRRAVSYNEQFF
few	-	TRBV5-6	TRBJ2-3	TGTGCCAGCAGCTCTAGGACAGGATGGGGGGATACAGATACGCAGTATTTT	CASSSRTGWGDTDTQYF
many	TRBD2	TRBV20-1	TRBJ2-5	TGCAGCCGGACGGGACTAGCGAAAGAGACCCAGTACTTC	CSRTGLAKETQYF
-	TRBD2	TRBV6-1	TRBJ2-1	TGTGCCAGCAGTGACGACAGACTAGCGGGAGCAAAGAATGAGCAGTTCTTC	CASSDDRLAGAKNEQFF
-	-	TRBV18	TRBJ2-1	TGTGCCAGCTCACTTCAGGGTTATTCCTACAATGAGCAGTTCTTC	CASSLQGYSYNEQFF
-	-	TRBV5-5	TRBJ2-7	TGTGCCAGCAGCTTAGAGGTCGCCTACGAGCAGTACTTC	CASSLEVAYEQYF
many	-	TRBV5-1	TRBJ1-1	TGCGCCAGCACTCTCCCAGGCACTGAAGCTTTCTTT	CASTLPGTEAFF
many	-	TRBV5-1	TRBJ2-7	TGCGCCAGCAGCGAACTGGGGGCGAGCTCCTACGAGCAGTACTTC	CASSELGASSYEQYF
many	-	TRBV12-3/TRBV12-4	TRBJ2-5	TGTGCCAGCAGCCTTCTCCAGCGAGAGACCCAGTACTTC	CASSLLQRETQYF
many	-	TRBV6-5	TRBJ2-3	TGTGCCAGTCGAAGAGGGGCGAGGGATACGCAGTATTTT	CASRRGARDTQYF
few	TRBD1	TRBV20-1	TRBJ2-2	TGCAGTGCTCCCGGACAGGGGAGAACCGGGGAGCTGTTTTTT	CSAPGQGRTGELFF
many	-	TRBV12-3/TRBV12-4	TRBJ2-3	TGTGCCAGCAGTTTAGGGCCTAGCACAGATACGCAGTATTTT	CASSLGPSTDTQYF
many	TRBD1	TRBV6-2/TRBV6-3	TRBJ1-1	TGTGCCAGCAGTCAGGGACAGGGGCACGTAAACACTGAAGCTTTCTTT	CASSQGQGHVNTEAFF
many	-	TRBV7-2	TRBJ2-3	TGTGCCAGCAGCTCACGTACAACAGGGCCCGCAGATACGCAGTATTTT	CASSSRTTGPADTQYF
-	-	TRBV7-9	TRBJ2-7	TGTGCCAGCAGCTTTTTCGGCAGGGACGAGCAGTACTTC	CASSFFGRDEQYF
many	-	TRBV4-3	TRBJ2-3	TGCGCCAGCAGCCGGGTCATTAGCACAGATACGCAGTATTTT	CASSRVISTDTQYF